This T cell receptor beta chain was observed in a study of cytomegalovirus exposure and HLA in healthy donors (dated by TCRdb to the late 2010s). Broadly, across the study: In an earlier analysis of under 750 of the donors, 276 Gb of sequence data and 90 million to 130 million unique TCR beta sequences from 180 million or so T cells were reported. An early release covering roughly 580 HLA-typed donors comprised approximately 290 gigabases of sequencing data and tens of millions of unique TCR sequences. The genetic ancestry cluster associated with self-reported Caucasian donors included around four fifths of the roughly 380 genotyped donors. The study aimed to test whether signatures of past pathogen exposure could be identified by cataloging public T cell receptors. The study used immunosequencing to profile the T cell repertoires of 666 subjects and linked those repertoires to cytomegalovirus serostatus. In addition to the first cohort of 666 subjects, a separate validation cohort of over 90 different subjects was used. High-throughput TCR immunosequencing, statistical association of individual TCRs with disease status, and machine learning were combined to predict cytomegalovirus infection status. In a later analysis, previously published TCR beta repertoires from 500 to 750 donors were re-analyzed and high-resolution HLA genotyping was added so that TCR occurrence patterns could be studied. In the later analysis, no new phenotypic data were used to find candidate immune exposures; instead, reliance was placed on TCR beta sequences and their occurrence across donors. An earlier analysis of around 640 of the donors used high-throughput TCR beta sequencing to judge whether each TCR beta V gene segment behaved as functional or pseudogenic. Alongside the repertoire data, information on donor age, sex, ethnicity and CMV serostatus was compiled. A later genetic analysis took genome-wide SNP genotypes for about 65% of the 666 donors and used that subset as a discovery cohort. Every repertoire in the discovery cohort had been generated on one and the same sequencing platform. Class I and class II HLA loci were covered by the typing at four-digit resolution. Typing coverage varied by locus: roughly 629-640 donors for A, B, C, DRB1 and DQB1; 500 to 550 for DQA1; about 570 for DPA1; approximately 490 for DPB1. Roughly 5 DR-DQ haplotypes were handled as single units for association and clustering, since linkage in the cohort was strong. Among under 450 genotyped donors of the cohort, an average of about 240,000 unique TCR beta nucleotide sequences were sequenced per donor, roughly 20% of them non-productive. Broad study findings and their caveats: While some public TCRs were present in many individuals, most TCR sequences turned up only very rarely across donors. In both the original and validation cohorts, the classifier was reported to diagnose cytomegalovirus status with high specificity and sensitivity. Strong co-occurrence of HLA alleles, especially DR and DQ, made assigning TCR associations to individual alleles difficult. In a later analysis, the rate of TCR association differed among HLA loci, with DRB1 alleles having the most associated TCRs and HLA-C alleles having the fewest. Over 15 rarely observed V segments, including chromosome 9 orphons, were excluded from the earlier analysis of some 590 of the donors because counts were too low. A further reported finding was that TCR beta sequences accurately predicted the HLA-A and HLA-B alleles for most subjects in the first cohort. In an earlier analysis of around 500 of the donors, most TCR beta V segments appeared in productive rearrangements about 87% or about 30% of the time, broadly matching IMGT annotations. Only TCR beta chains were sequenced in this cohort, and the absence of alpha or paired-chain data limited detectable features. A cluster of highly shared sequence variants was judged likely to be a technical artifact of the sequencing pipeline. Several of the top co-occurrence clusters appeared to be linked to parvovirus B19, influenza, CMV and Epstein-Barr virus, according to a later analysis. In a later analysis, HLA-associated TCR beta chains showed more clonal expansion and lower generation probabilities than non-associated chains that were equally common. Immune exposure information for the cohort was limited to CMV serostatus. Some IMGT-functional V segments, including TRBV6-2 and TRBV6-3, could not be distinguished by the 87-base-pair reads and were therefore excluded. A later genetic analysis associated a missense DCLRE1C variant with V-gene and J-gene trimming of TCR beta chains, and an independent cohort replicated the association. In the study, 150 to 200 TCR beta chains were listed as associated with cytomegalovirus. Because HLA typing was missing for some donors at each locus, association tests included only the typed subset. A later genetic analysis reported fewer N-insertions in productive TCRs among donors in an Asian-associated ancestry cluster than the roughly 620-donor mean. A few of the identified cytomegalovirus-associated TCR beta chains were confirmed in vitro to be specific for cytomegalovirus antigens. The authors suggested that the approach could potentially be generalized to other disease states and immunological phenotypes. At a false discovery rate of 0.05, a later analysis linked some 17,000 TCR beta sequences to specific HLA alleles. A later analysis found that most CMV-associated TCR beta chains appeared HLA-restricted, with HLA associations seemingly driven largely by CMV exposure. Linkage disequilibrium might explain the correlated functional status among segregating V segments, but an unknown experimental factor could not be excluded. Roughly uniform sequencing depth across donors was assumed in presence/absence analyses, although this assumption may not hold.

The germline V gene supplies CDR1 LGHNT and CDR2 FRNRAP. Spanning cysteine to phenylalanine, the CDR3 consists of 14 amino acids. Only CDR3 DNA is held: 42 bases, read in frame from base 1. Libraries came from the immunoSEQ multiplex PCR assay. For the multiplex PCR, a mixture combining 60 forward primers for TCR Vbeta segments and 13 reverse primers for TCR Jbeta segments was used. The CDR3 region of rearranged TCR beta genes was amplified from genomic DNA with a multiplex PCR assay. Amplified TCR beta libraries were sequenced as 87-base-pair reads on the Illumina HiSeq System. Under the source paper's analysis protocol: In a later analysis, 80 million or so unique TCR beta chains were counted across the roughly 610 repertoires, and around 10 million of these chains were shared by at least two donors. Raw reads were error-corrected and collapsed into unique sequences by a nearest-neighbor algorithm in which closely related sequences were merged to remove PCR and sequencing errors. Alignment of CDR3 sequences to IMGT reference sequences was used to assign V, D and J gene segments. For a sequence to be retained, a match of at least six nucleotides to both a V gene segment and a J gene segment was required. Rearrangements were classified as productive when the CDR3 lacked stop codons and remained in frame with V and J, and all other rearrangements were classified as non-productive. Following IMGT convention, CDR3 was defined as the stretch from the second conserved V-encoded cysteine to the conserved J-encoded phenylalanine. Sequences without an unambiguous match to a single V gene segment were excluded from the earlier analysis of a few hundred of the donors. In an earlier analysis of about 590 of the donors, a V segment was called functional when productive rearrangements were above 56.7%, and segregating when the standard deviation between donors exceeded 5%. A statistical classification framework was developed to diagnose cytomegalovirus status using the catalog of TCR beta chain sequences. In a later analysis, V and J genes were assigned by comparing TCR nucleotide sequences against IMGT/GENE-DB human TR gene sequences. The TCRdist pipeline was used in a later analysis to assign CDR3 sequences and most-parsimonious VDJ recombination scenarios. In a later analysis, each TCR beta chain was defined by its CDR3 amino acid sequence together with its V-gene family, and reads without a unique V-gene family were excluded. In a later analysis, approximately 640 highly shared, low-generation-probability nucleotide sequences were removed to address suspected cross-contamination and a sequencing artifact. In a later analysis, a clonal expansion index for each public chain was calculated from normalized within-repertoire ranks of inferred template counts. In a later analysis, generation probabilities were computed using a VDJ recombination model fitted to out-of-frame rearrangements, and the results were checked against IGoR. In a later analysis, TCR-TCR, TCR-HLA and TCR-CMV co-occurrence was scored with hypergeometric tests, and a repertoire-size bias correction was applied to TCR pairs. In a later analysis, false discovery rates were estimated by permuting HLA or CMV assignments 20 times. A later analysis grouped co-occurring TCRs with DBSCAN, adding TCRdist sequence similarity when clustering within HLA-allele-positive subsets. Co-occurrence clustering excluded repertoires with fewer than 30,000 or more than 120,000 public chains, plus five with anomalous nucleotide sharing. The source is immuneACCESS, and TCRdb retained only in-frame sequences with V and J called. Part of the clones is not carried over; for the studies checked, unresolved V genes explain less than half of this, and the remainder is unexplained. V and J calls and clone size follow that table, whereas D and trimming were derived from the DNA. The sample includes about 140,000 clones, with about 84% observed a single time. The top ten clones comprise 2.4% of the sample.

This clone was counted a single time. Which antigen it targets is not known. The junction departs from the called germline gene at one end, perhaps through a read error. In total, fewer than 750 healthy bone marrow donors made up the cohort. All cohort members were sampled while nominally healthy, although unrecorded immune exposures were likely present. The donor was CMV seronegative and was included in the group of hundreds of seronegative cohort members. A peripheral blood sample was provided by each donor, and peripheral blood mononuclear cells were used for TCR beta sequencing. The Qiagen DNeasy Blood Extraction Kit was used to extract genomic DNA from the blood cell samples.

Sequences were obtained from PBMCs. The sequence was obtained from a man aged 45-65 years in good health and CMV-seronegative. The chain was built from TRBV12-5 and TRBJ1-5, with TRBD1 perhaps the D gene, on 6 matching bases. The CDR3 region: CASGLGTTGQTQHF. The nucleotides are TGTGCTAGTGGTTTGGGGACGACAGGTCAGACCCAGCATTTT.